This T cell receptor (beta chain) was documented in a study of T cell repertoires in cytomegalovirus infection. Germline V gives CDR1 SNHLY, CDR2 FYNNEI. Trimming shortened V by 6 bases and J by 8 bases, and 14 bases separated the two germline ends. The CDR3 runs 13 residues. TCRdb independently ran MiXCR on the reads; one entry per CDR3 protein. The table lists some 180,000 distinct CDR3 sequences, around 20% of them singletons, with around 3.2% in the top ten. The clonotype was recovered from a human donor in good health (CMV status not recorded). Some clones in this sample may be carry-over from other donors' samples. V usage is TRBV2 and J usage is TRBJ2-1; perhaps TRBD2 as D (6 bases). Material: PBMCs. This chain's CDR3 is CASRDSTRYEQFF. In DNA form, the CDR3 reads TGTGCCAGCAGGGACTCGACTAGGTATGAGCAGTTCTTC.